This entry describes one T cell receptor beta chain. Its specificity is unknown. This entry comes from a study of long-term antiretroviral therapy in people with HIV. About the study: A decade or so separates the oldest specimens from the later 2015 immediate-ART recommendation.

CDR3 length: 13 amino acids. The ends were cut back, 2 bases at V and 7 bases at J, with 9 bases in the middle. The germline V gene has CDR1 MNHEY and CDR2 SVGAGI. At the survey level, the v3.0 immunoSEQ assay was run. Sequencing was performed with immunoSEQ multiplex PCR; in TCRdb, only in-frame clones are kept and a portion is missing. This sample has about 21,000 clones, with around 87% found just once. Broader study findings: Diversity went up after ART and still fell short of transplant donor controls.

This TCR came from a man younger than 35 with HIV. The chain is built from TRBV6-5 and TRBJ1-5; TRBD1 is a possible D gene (5 bases). Sequencing was performed on unsorted PBMCs, taken 0.2 years before starting antiretroviral therapy. The CDR3 sequence is CASSYPGQQPQHF. The CDR3 bases are TGTGCCAGCAGTTACCCAGGGCAACAGCCCCAGCATTTT.